This T cell receptor (beta chain) derives from a study of blood T cell repertoires in COVID-19. Sequenced by immunoSEQ multiplex PCR; TCRdb stores in-frame clones only, minus some. In the table there are approximately 170,000 clones, about 83% of which are singletons. Germline CDR1 KGHSH, CDR2 LQKENI. Trimming took 3 bases from V and 4 from J, leaving 15 bases between them. The CDR3 runs to 15 residues. This chain connects TRBV18 to TRBJ1-1, with D possibly TRBD1 on 6 matching bases. The sequenced material came from peripheral blood. The sequence came from a woman between 65 and 79 years old who had recovered from COVID-19. The CDR3 reads CASSPLRGAGTEAFF. CDR3 nucleotide sequence: TGTGCCAGCTCACCCCTACGGGGGGCGGGCACTGAAGCTTTCTTT.